This TCR beta chain derives from a study of OX40 agonist ivuxolimab in advanced cancers. At the level of the study: A male proportion of approximately 80% was recorded, with mean age around 62 years and range roughly 23 to 79. Study-level points and caveats: Clonal expansion from baseline to week 6 occurred in both CD4+ and CD8+ T cells.

Germline CDR1 and CDR2: PRHDT and FYEKMQ (reference sequence). The junction had 8 bases not matched to a gene; V was cut back by 2 bases and J by 5 bases. This CDR3 is built from 16 residues. By frequency in the sample, this clone is medium-sized. Its target is not known. Only in-frame clones appear in the TCRdb table, and some are missing; sequencing was by immunoSEQ multiplex PCR. In the table there are tens of thousands of clones, about 88% of which are singletons. The gene calls are TRBV13 and TRBJ2-3, with 9 bases lining up with TRBD2. The sample here was CD4+ or CD8+ T cells sorted from blood, taken in a trial of the OX40 agonist ivuxolimab. The TCR was taken from an adult with an advanced solid tumor such as melanoma, head and neck, liver or kidney cancer. Written as DNA, the CDR3 is TGTGCCAGCAGCTTAAGCACTAGCGGGCCCCTAGATACGCAGTATTTT. It encodes CASSLSTSGPLDTQYF.